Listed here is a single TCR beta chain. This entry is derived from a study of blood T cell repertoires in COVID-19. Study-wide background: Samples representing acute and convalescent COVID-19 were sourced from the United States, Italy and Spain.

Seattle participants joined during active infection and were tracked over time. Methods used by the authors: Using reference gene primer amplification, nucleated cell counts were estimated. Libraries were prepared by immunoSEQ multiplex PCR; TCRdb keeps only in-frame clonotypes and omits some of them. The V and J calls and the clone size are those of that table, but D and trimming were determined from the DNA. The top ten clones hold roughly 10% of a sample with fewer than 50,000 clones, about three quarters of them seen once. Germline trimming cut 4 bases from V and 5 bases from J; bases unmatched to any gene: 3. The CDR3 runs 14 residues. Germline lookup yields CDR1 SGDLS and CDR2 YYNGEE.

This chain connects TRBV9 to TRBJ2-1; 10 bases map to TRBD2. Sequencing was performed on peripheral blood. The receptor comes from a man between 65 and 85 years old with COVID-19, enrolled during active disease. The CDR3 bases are TGTGCCAGCAGCAGAGCGGGAGGGAACAATGAGCAGTTCTTC. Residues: CASSRAGGNNEQFF.